This TCR beta chain appears in the sequencing data of a study of blood T cell repertoires in COVID-19. As for the study in general: From the United States, Italy and Spain came samples of acute and convalescent COVID-19.

Here immunoSEQ multiplex PCR was the method, and the copy in TCRdb shows in-frame clones only, minus some. The sample comprises 150,000 to 200,000 clones, around nine tenths of which are singletons, and 5% rests with the top ten. The trim removed 7 bases at V and 2 bases at J, leaving 11 bases unmatched. The CDR3 totals 15 residues. Germline CDR1 reads SGHTA; CDR2 reads FQGNSA. Sequenced material: peripheral blood. This TCR was recovered from a human donor in a cohort sampled during active COVID-19. This sequence joins TRBV7-2 and TRBJ2-7; 7 nucleotides agree with TRBD2. The CDR3 sequence is CASTLSAGVTYEQYF. CDR3 DNA: TGTGCCAGCACCCTTTCTGCGGGAGTCACCTACGAGCAGTACTTC.